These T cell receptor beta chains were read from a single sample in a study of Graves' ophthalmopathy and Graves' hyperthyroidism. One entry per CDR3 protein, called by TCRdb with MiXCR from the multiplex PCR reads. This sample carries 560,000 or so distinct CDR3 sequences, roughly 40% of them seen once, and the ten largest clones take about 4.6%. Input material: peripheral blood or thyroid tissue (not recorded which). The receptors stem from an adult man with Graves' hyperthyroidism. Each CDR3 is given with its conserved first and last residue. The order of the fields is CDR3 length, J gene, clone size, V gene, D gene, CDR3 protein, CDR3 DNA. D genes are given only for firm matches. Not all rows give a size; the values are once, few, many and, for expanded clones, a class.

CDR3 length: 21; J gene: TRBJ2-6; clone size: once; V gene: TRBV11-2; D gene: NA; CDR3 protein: CASSWGPRRGRGDSGANVLTF; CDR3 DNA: TGTGCCAGCAGTTGGGGACCGCGACGGGGTCGCGGGGACTCTGGGGCCAACGTCCTGACTTTC
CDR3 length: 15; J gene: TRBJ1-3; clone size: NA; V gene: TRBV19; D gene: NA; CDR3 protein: CASSAGRDPGNTIYF; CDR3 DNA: TGTGCCAGTAGTGCCGGACGGGACCCTGGAAACACCATATATTTT
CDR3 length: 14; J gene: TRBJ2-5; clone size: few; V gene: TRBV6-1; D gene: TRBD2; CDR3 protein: CASGRDGSQETQYF; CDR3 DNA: TGTGCCAGCGGGAGGGACGGCTCCCAAGAGACCCAGTACTTC
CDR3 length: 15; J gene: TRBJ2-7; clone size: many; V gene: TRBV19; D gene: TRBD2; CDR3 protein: CASSIGLAGVDEQYF; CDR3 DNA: TGTGCCAGTAGTATAGGTCTAGCGGGAGTTGACGAGCAGTACTTC
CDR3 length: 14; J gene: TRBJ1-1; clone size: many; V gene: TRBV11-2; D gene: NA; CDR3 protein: CASTLQRGNTEAFF; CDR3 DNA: TGTGCCAGCACCTTACAGAGAGGGAACACTGAAGCTTTCTTT
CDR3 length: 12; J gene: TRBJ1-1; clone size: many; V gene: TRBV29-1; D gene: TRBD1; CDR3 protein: CSVDFGRGQAFF; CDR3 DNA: TGCAGCGTTGATTTCGGCAGGGGGCAAGCTTTCTTT
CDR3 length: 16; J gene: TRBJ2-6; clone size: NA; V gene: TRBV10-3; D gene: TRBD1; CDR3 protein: CAISESSGTGTYVLTF; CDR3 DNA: TGTGCCATCAGTGAGTCTTCGGGGACAGGGACCTACGTCCTGACTTTC
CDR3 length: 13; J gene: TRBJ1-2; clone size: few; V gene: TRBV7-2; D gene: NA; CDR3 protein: CASSDTVVYGYTF; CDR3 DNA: TGTGCCAGCAGCGATACGGTGGTCTATGGCTACACCTTC
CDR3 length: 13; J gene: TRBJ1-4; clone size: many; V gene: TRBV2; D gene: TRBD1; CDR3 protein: CASRWDSNEKLFF; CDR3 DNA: TGTGCCAGCAGATGGGACAGTAATGAAAAACTGTTTTTT
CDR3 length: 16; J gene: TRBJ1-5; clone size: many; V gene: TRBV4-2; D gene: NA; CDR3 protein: CASSQERTNSNQPQHF; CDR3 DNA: TGTGCCAGCAGCCAAGAAAGGACAAATAGCAATCAGCCCCAGCATTTT
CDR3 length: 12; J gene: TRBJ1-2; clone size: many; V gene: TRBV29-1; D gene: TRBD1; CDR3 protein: CSVETDRVGYTF; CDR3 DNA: TGCAGCGTTGAGACGGACAGGGTTGGCTACACCTTC
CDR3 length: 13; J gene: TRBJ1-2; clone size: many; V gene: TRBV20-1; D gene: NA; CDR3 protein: CSASGGDSYGYTF; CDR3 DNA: TGCAGTGCTAGCGGAGGGGATAGCTATGGCTACACCTTC
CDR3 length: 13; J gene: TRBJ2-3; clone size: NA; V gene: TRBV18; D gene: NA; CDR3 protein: CASSDSIHDTQYF; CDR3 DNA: TGTGCCAGCTCAGACTCCATACACGATACGCAGTATTTT
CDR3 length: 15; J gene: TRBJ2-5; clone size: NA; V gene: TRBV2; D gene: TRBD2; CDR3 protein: CASSEVGGNVNARYF; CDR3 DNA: TGTGCCAGCAGTGAAGTGGGGGGGAACGTGAACGCTCGGTACTTC
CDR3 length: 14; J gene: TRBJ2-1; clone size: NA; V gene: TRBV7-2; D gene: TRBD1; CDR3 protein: CASSSNIRGNEQFF; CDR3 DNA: TGTGCCAGCAGCTCAAACATCAGGGGGAATGAGCAGTTCTTC
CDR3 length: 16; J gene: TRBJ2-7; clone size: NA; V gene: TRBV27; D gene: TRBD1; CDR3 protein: CASTYTSDRGGGEQYF; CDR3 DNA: TGTGCCAGCACTTATACTTCAGACAGGGGTGGGGGTGAGCAGTACTTC
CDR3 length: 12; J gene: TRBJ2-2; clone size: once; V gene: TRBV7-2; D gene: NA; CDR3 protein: CASSAYLGELFF; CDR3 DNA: TGTGCCAGCAGCGCCTATCTGGGCGAGCTGTTTTTT
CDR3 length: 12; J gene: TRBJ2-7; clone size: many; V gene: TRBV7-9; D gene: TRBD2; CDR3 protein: CASSLVSGQQYF; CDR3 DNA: TGTGCCAGCAGCTTAGTTAGCGGGCAGCAGTACTTC
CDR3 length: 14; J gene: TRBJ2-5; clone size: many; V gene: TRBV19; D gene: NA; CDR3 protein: CASSISGIKRTQYF; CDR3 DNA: TGTGCCAGTAGTATCTCGGGTATCAAGAGGACCCAGTACTTC
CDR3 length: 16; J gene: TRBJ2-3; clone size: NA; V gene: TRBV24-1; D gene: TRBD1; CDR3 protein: CATSDPTGDGTDTQYF; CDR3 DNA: TGTGCCACCAGTGATCCAACAGGGGACGGCACAGATACGCAGTATTTT